This record concerns one T cell receptor beta chain sequence. One entry per CDR3 protein, called by TCRdb with MiXCR from the 5' RACE reads. The sample shows 400,000 or so distinct CDR3 sequences, roughly 20% of them seen only once. This entry is derived from a study of T-cell memory formation after mild COVID-19. On the study more broadly: Clusters were largely donor specific.

The CDR3 consists of 15 residues. V shed 3 bases and J shed 0 bases, with 12 bases lying between them. Germline V gives CDR1 MNHNY, CDR2 SVGAGI (reference sequence). The sample comprised PBMCs or a T cell subset sorted from them (not recorded which). The receptor was isolated from an adult woman who had mild COVID-19 (a few samples of this study predate the infection). Cell type and time point are not known. The chain combines TRBV6-6 with TRBJ2-7; no definite D call. The CDR3 DNA reads TGTGCCAGCAGTTATTCGGATTGGGCCTCCTACGAGCAGTACTTC. Amino acid sequence: CASSYSDWASYEQYF.